This T cell receptor beta chain was found in a study of molecular identifiers for immune sequencing clone quantification. Study information: In the replicates, RNA derived from 20,000 or 100,000 naive CD8 cells was divided into five parts, and four were sequenced. General study results and limits: Jurkat TCR RNA spiked in from one cell (amid 950,000 to 1,000,000 naive cells) was reportedly detectable. Over 97% of CMV-specific effector molecules, but under 1% of naive ones, were in clones above 20 copies.

Previously described methods and listed TCR primers produced bulk TCR libraries. TCRdb itself ran the PCR reads through MiXCR, one entry per CDR3 protein. The sample has 600,000 to 650,000 distinct CDR3 sequences; nearly 20% are singletons. Trimming pared 6 bases from V and 6 bases from J, leaving 14 bases between. The CDR3 length is 13 residues. Germline CDR1 MNHEY, CDR2 SMNVEV (reference sequence). About this clonotype: No antigen is known for it.

The rearrangement links TRBV27 to TRBJ1-1; a weak D match, TRBD1 (5 bases). The sequence was obtained from a human donor in good health. Some libraries in this study had Jurkat cell RNA spiked in. Sequenced input: naive CD8+ T cells from blood, with Jurkat cell RNA spiked in. Subset given: FACS-sorted CD8+CD4-CCR7+CD45RA+ naive T cells. This chain's CDR3 is CASRLLGDAEAFF. DNA for the CDR3: TGTGCCAGCAGATTACTAGGGGACGCTGAAGCTTTCTTT.